This T cell receptor beta chain originates from a study of CD8 T cells in Susac syndrome. Germline values: CDR1 SGHNT, CDR2 YYREEE (reference sequence). J gave up 10 bases and V 0 bases, and 5 bases lay outside the gene matches. The CDR3 extends over 13 amino acids. Random-hexamer reverse transcription was applied to about 0.45 to 1 ug RNA. TCRdb reprocessed the immunoSEQ multiplex PCR reads via MiXCR and lists one record per CDR3 protein. The sample records around 130,000 distinct CDR3 sequences, about 95% being singletons. The sequenced target, TCR beta, came from blood CD8+ and CD4+ T cells. Controls matched for sex and age were healthy donors.

The sample comprised CD4+ T cells from PBMCs. The TCR was taken from a human donor in good health. The chain recombines TRBV5-4 with TRBJ2-3; 7 bases line up with TRBD1. This chain's CDR3 is CASSLEDRAPQYF. The DNA of the CDR3 is TGTGCCAGCAGCTTGGAAGACAGGGCCCCGCAGTATTTT.